This is a list of T cell receptor beta chains from one sample in a study of shared clonotypes between healthy human individuals. The repertoire was sequenced with immunoSEQ multiplex PCR; TCRdb's copy has only in-frame clones and lacks some. The sample gives 2 million to 3 million clones, over 85% of which show up once; more than 0.35% is in the top ten. Sequenced material: naive CD4+ T cells from PBMCs. All receptors derive from a man aged 18 to 29 in good health. Some clones in this sample may be carry-over from other donors' samples. Each CDR3 is given with its conserved first and last residue. The D gene is left open where the match is weak. Expanded clones are given a class, and other clones once, few, many or no size at all.

j_call: TRBJ2-3; clone_size: .; d_call: .; v_call: TRBV6-6; cdr3_aa: CASSGGTDDSTDTQYF; cdr3_nt: TGTGCCAGCAGCGGGGGGACAGACGATAGCACAGATACGCAGTATTTT
j_call: TRBJ1-3; clone_size: .; d_call: TRBD1; v_call: TRBV10-3; cdr3_aa: CATRTGGGNTIYF; cdr3_nt: TGTGCCACCCGGACAGGGGGAGGAAACACCATATATTTT
j_call: TRBJ1-2; clone_size: .; d_call: .; v_call: TRBV7-3; cdr3_aa: CASSPGKDTDGYTF; cdr3_nt: TGTGCCAGCAGCCCCGGTAAGGATACGGATGGCTACACCTTC
j_call: TRBJ2-5; clone_size: .; d_call: TRBD1; v_call: TRBV19; cdr3_aa: CASRGGQGRGETQYF; cdr3_nt: TGTGCCAGTAGGGGGGGACAGGGTCGCGGCGAGACCCAGTACTTC
j_call: TRBJ1-2; clone_size: .; d_call: TRBD1; v_call: TRBV9; cdr3_aa: CASTVGQAGWDDGYTF; cdr3_nt: TGTGCCAGCACCGTGGGACAGGCGGGGTGGGATGATGGCTACACCTTC
j_call: TRBJ2-7; clone_size: .; d_call: .; v_call: TRBV7-8; cdr3_aa: CASGFRTDEQYF; cdr3_nt: TGTGCCAGCGGATTCCGAACGGACGAGCAGTACTTC
j_call: TRBJ1-1; clone_size: .; d_call: .; v_call: TRBV27; cdr3_aa: CASSPGRLMNTEAFF; cdr3_nt: TGTGCCAGCAGTCCGGGACGGCTCATGAACACTGAAGCTTTCTTT
j_call: TRBJ2-7; clone_size: .; d_call: TRBD2; v_call: TRBV4-3; cdr3_aa: CASSQDVGLAGHEVYEQYF; cdr3_nt: TGCGCCAGCAGCCAAGATGTGGGACTAGCGGGTCATGAGGTCTACGAGCAGTACTTC
j_call: TRBJ2-3; clone_size: .; d_call: TRBD1; v_call: TRBV6-6; cdr3_aa: CASSSPGQGADTQYF; cdr3_nt: TGTGCCAGCAGTTCTCCGGGACAGGGGGCCGATACGCAGTATTTT
j_call: TRBJ2-4; clone_size: once; d_call: .; v_call: TRBV18; cdr3_aa: CASSPRLEGNIQYF; cdr3_nt: TGTGCCAGCTCACCAAGACTAGAGGGAAACATTCAGTACTTC
j_call: TRBJ2-1; clone_size: .; d_call: TRBD2; v_call: TRBV28; cdr3_aa: CASSLSGRAYNEQFF; cdr3_nt: TGTGCCAGCAGTTTATCTGGGAGGGCCTACAATGAGCAGTTCTTC
j_call: TRBJ2-3; clone_size: .; d_call: .; v_call: TRBV11-1; cdr3_aa: CASRPIVGGETDTQYF; cdr3_nt: TGTGCCAGCAGGCCCATAGTCGGGGGCGAAACAGATACGCAGTATTTT
j_call: TRBJ2-1; clone_size: once; d_call: TRBD1; v_call: TRBV6-5; cdr3_aa: CASSYSGQGHYNEQFF; cdr3_nt: TGTGCCAGCAGTTACTCGGGACAGGGACATTACAATGAGCAGTTCTTC
j_call: TRBJ2-3; clone_size: .; d_call: TRBD2; v_call: TRBV7-3; cdr3_aa: CASSLNPWVAGDTDTQYF; cdr3_nt: TGTGCCAGCAGCTTAAACCCCTGGGTAGCGGGAGACACAGATACGCAGTATTTT
j_call: TRBJ1-2; clone_size: .; d_call: .; v_call: TRBV6-5; cdr3_aa: CANGRNGGRGYTF; cdr3_nt: TGTGCCAACGGAAGGAACGGGGGGAGAGGCTACACCTTC
j_call: TRBJ2-1; clone_size: .; d_call: .; v_call: TRBV19; cdr3_aa: CASSSPARGSYNEQFF; cdr3_nt: TGTGCCAGTAGTTCCCCCGCTCGGGGTTCCTACAATGAGCAGTTCTTC
j_call: TRBJ1-6; clone_size: .; d_call: .; v_call: TRBV4-2; cdr3_aa: CASSQPGLRRDSPLHF; cdr3_nt: TGTGCCAGCAGCCAGCCGGGACTTCGGAGGGATTCACCCCTCCACTTT
j_call: TRBJ1-2; clone_size: once; d_call: .; v_call: TRBV28; cdr3_aa: CASSPPGNYGYTF; cdr3_nt: TGTGCCAGCAGTCCGCCCGGAAACTATGGCTACACCTTC
j_call: TRBJ2-2; clone_size: .; d_call: .; v_call: TRBV9; cdr3_aa: CASSVAPTILSGELFF; cdr3_nt: TGTGCCAGCAGCGTAGCCCCGACTATCCTCTCCGGGGAGCTGTTTTTT
j_call: TRBJ1-3; clone_size: once; d_call: .; v_call: TRBV2; cdr3_aa: CASNQPSTAGNTIYF; cdr3_nt: TGTGCCAGCAACCAACCGTCGACAGCTGGAAACACCATATATTTT
j_call: TRBJ1-2; clone_size: .; d_call: .; v_call: TRBV7-9; cdr3_aa: CASSAEGGASYGYTF; cdr3_nt: TGTGCCAGCAGCGCCGAAGGAGGGGCCAGCTATGGCTACACCTTC
j_call: TRBJ2-1; clone_size: .; d_call: TRBD2; v_call: TRBV4-2; cdr3_aa: CASSQGGGGLAPYNEQFF; cdr3_nt: TGTGCCAGCAGCCAGGGAGGTGGGGGACTAGCCCCCTACAATGAGCAGTTCTTC
j_call: TRBJ1-5; clone_size: .; d_call: TRBD1; v_call: TRBV9; cdr3_aa: CASSVLTTGAYSNQPQHF; cdr3_nt: TGTGCCAGCAGCGTCCTGACGACAGGGGCCTATAGCAATCAGCCCCAGCATTTT
j_call: TRBJ1-2; clone_size: .; d_call: .; v_call: TRBV7-2; cdr3_aa: CASSFGGVRYGYTF; cdr3_nt: TGTGCCAGCAGCTTCGGGGGAGTCCGGTATGGCTACACCTTC
j_call: TRBJ1-1; clone_size: .; d_call: TRBD1; v_call: TRBV28; cdr3_aa: CASSSLRTGGTEAFF; cdr3_nt: TGTGCCAGCAGTTCCCTCCGGACAGGGGGCACTGAAGCTTTCTTT
j_call: TRBJ2-1; clone_size: .; d_call: TRBD2; v_call: TRBV4-3; cdr3_aa: CASSQAAGASGMQFF; cdr3_nt: TGCGCCAGCAGCCAAGCAGCCGGGGCTAGCGGGATGCAGTTCTTC
j_call: TRBJ2-3; clone_size: .; d_call: TRBD2; v_call: TRBV9; cdr3_aa: CASRSSGSRTDTQYF; cdr3_nt: TGTGCCAGCAGATCAAGCGGGAGTCGAACAGATACGCAGTATTTT
j_call: TRBJ2-7; clone_size: .; d_call: .; v_call: TRBV5-5; cdr3_aa: CASSLGEWGQYF; cdr3_nt: TGTGCCAGCAGCTTGGGGGAATGGGGGCAGTACTTC
j_call: TRBJ2-7; clone_size: .; d_call: .; v_call: TRBV4-2; cdr3_aa: CASSLRETAYEQYF; cdr3_nt: TGTGCCAGCAGCCTCCGGGAGACAGCGTATGAGCAGTACTTC
j_call: TRBJ2-1; clone_size: once; d_call: TRBD2; v_call: TRBV5-1; cdr3_aa: CASRPSGIREEQFF; cdr3_nt: TGCGCCAGCAGGCCCAGCGGGATACGTGAGGAGCAGTTCTTC
j_call: TRBJ2-3; clone_size: .; d_call: TRBD2; v_call: TRBV5-8; cdr3_aa: CASSPGVLLADSTDTQYF; cdr3_nt: TGTGCCAGCAGCCCGGGGGTCCTACTAGCGGATAGCACAGATACGCAGTATTTT
j_call: TRBJ1-3; clone_size: .; d_call: TRBD1; v_call: TRBV9; cdr3_aa: CASSVGQGASGNTIYF; cdr3_nt: TGTGCCAGCAGCGTAGGACAGGGGGCGTCTGGAAACACCATATATTTT
j_call: TRBJ2-5; clone_size: .; d_call: TRBD1; v_call: TRBV7-8; cdr3_aa: CASSPLRVRGETQYF; cdr3_nt: TGTGCCAGCAGCCCCCTGAGAGTCAGGGGGGAGACCCAGTACTTC
j_call: TRBJ1-1; clone_size: .; d_call: .; v_call: TRBV2; cdr3_aa: CANKPGRMNTEAFF; cdr3_nt: TGTGCCAATAAACCAGGCAGAATGAACACTGAAGCTTTCTTT
j_call: TRBJ1-3; clone_size: .; d_call: .; v_call: TRBV6-1; cdr3_aa: CASSESGTGNTIYF; cdr3_nt: TGTGCCAGCAGTGAATCGGGGACTGGAAACACCATATATTTT
j_call: TRBJ2-1; clone_size: .; d_call: .; v_call: TRBV5-1; cdr3_aa: CASSLVARGDEQFF; cdr3_nt: TGCGCCAGCAGCTTGGTAGCCAGGGGCGATGAGCAGTTCTTC
j_call: TRBJ2-7; clone_size: .; d_call: .; v_call: TRBV7-2; cdr3_aa: CASSPTPGESYEQYF; cdr3_nt: TGTGCCAGCAGCCCAACTCCGGGGGAGTCCTACGAGCAGTACTTC
j_call: TRBJ1-6; clone_size: .; d_call: .; v_call: TRBV10-3; cdr3_aa: CAISERGEYNSPLHF; cdr3_nt: TGTGCCATCAGTGAAAGGGGAGAATATAATTCACCCCTCCACTTT
j_call: TRBJ1-1; clone_size: .; d_call: .; v_call: TRBV12-2; cdr3_aa: CASRLARTEGNTEAFF; cdr3_nt: TGTGCAAGTCGCTTAGCAAGGACGGAGGGGAACACTGAAGCTTTCTTT
j_call: TRBJ2-7; clone_size: .; d_call: .; v_call: TRBV30; cdr3_aa: CAWSVNGGGEQYF; cdr3_nt: TGTGCCTGGAGTGTAAACGGTGGTGGCGAGCAGTACTTC
j_call: TRBJ1-2; clone_size: .; d_call: .; v_call: TRBV6-5; cdr3_aa: CASSSSAGIYGYTF; cdr3_nt: TGTGCCAGCAGTTCGAGTGCGGGAATATATGGCTACACCTTC
j_call: TRBJ1-2; clone_size: .; d_call: .; v_call: TRBV7-9; cdr3_aa: CASSPGSPYGYTF; cdr3_nt: TGTGCCAGCAGCCCAGGGTCCCCATATGGCTACACCTTC
j_call: TRBJ1-1; clone_size: .; d_call: .; v_call: TRBV29-1; cdr3_aa: CSVKARINTEAFF; cdr3_nt: TGCAGCGTCAAGGCCAGGATAAACACTGAAGCTTTCTTT
j_call: TRBJ2-7; clone_size: .; d_call: .; v_call: TRBV6-5; cdr3_aa: CASSYGRPYEQYF; cdr3_nt: TGTGCCAGCAGTTATGGACGGCCCTACGAGCAGTACTTC
j_call: TRBJ2-3; clone_size: .; d_call: TRBD1; v_call: TRBV7-9; cdr3_aa: CASSSGTGVDTQYF; cdr3_nt: TGTGCCAGCAGCTCGGGGACAGGGGTGGATACGCAGTATTTT
j_call: TRBJ1-1; clone_size: .; d_call: .; v_call: TRBV5-4; cdr3_aa: CASSLVGGNTEAFF; cdr3_nt: TGTGCCAGCAGCTTGGTGGGCGGGAACACTGAAGCTTTCTTT
j_call: TRBJ2-3; clone_size: .; d_call: TRBD2; v_call: TRBV7-3; cdr3_aa: CASSLDASGGADTQYF; cdr3_nt: TGTGCCAGCAGCTTAGACGCCAGCGGGGGCGCAGATACGCAGTATTTT
j_call: TRBJ1-3; clone_size: once; d_call: .; v_call: TRBV6-1; cdr3_aa: CASSDRQEQVSGNTIYF; cdr3_nt: TGTGCCAGCAGTGACCGACAGGAACAAGTCTCTGGAAACACCATATATTTT
j_call: TRBJ2-2; clone_size: .; d_call: TRBD2; v_call: TRBV5-8; cdr3_aa: CASSLFPSGSVGELFF; cdr3_nt: TGTGCCAGCAGCTTGTTTCCTAGCGGGAGTGTCGGGGAGCTGTTTTTT